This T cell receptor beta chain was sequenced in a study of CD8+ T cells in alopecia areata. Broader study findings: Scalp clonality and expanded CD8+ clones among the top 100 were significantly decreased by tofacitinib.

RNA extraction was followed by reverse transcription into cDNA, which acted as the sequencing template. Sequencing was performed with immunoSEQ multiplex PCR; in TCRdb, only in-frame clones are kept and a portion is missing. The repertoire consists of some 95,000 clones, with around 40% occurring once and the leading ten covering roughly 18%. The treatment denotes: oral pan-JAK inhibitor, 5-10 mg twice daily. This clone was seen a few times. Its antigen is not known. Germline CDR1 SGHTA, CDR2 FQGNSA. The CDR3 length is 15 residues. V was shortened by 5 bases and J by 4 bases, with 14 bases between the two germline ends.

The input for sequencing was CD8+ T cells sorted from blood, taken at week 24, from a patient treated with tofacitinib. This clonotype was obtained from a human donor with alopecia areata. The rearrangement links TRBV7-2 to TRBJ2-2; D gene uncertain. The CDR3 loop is CASSEGRLLTGELFF. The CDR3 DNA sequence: TGTGCCAGCAGCGAAGGGCGTCTCCTCACCGGGGAGCTGTTTTTT.